These T cell receptor beta chains were read from a single sample in a study of blood T cell repertoires in COVID-19. The assay was immunoSEQ multiplex PCR, and TCRdb's table has in-frame clones only and misses some. The sample includes around 200,000 clones, about 90% of them seen just once. Material: peripheral blood. The origin of the receptors is a man aged 40-50 years with active or convalescent COVID-19. Both conserved end residues are part of each CDR3. D genes are given only for firm matches. Not every row has a clone size; where given, it reads once, few, many or a size class.

J gene | V gene | clone size | D gene | CDR3 protein | CDR3 DNA
TRBJ1-5 | TRBV28 | once | NA | CASSSRGGASNQPQHF | TGTGCCAGCAGTTCCCGCGGGGGGGCTAGCAATCAGCCCCAGCATTTT
TRBJ2-5 | TRBV28 | NA | NA | CASSIGTSGIETQYF | TGTGCCAGCAGTATCGGGACTTCAGGGATCGAGACCCAGTACTTC
TRBJ2-5 | TRBV4-1 | once | TRBD1 | CASSLLGQVEETQYF | TGCGCCAGCAGCCTCCTGGGACAGGTGGAAGAGACCCAGTACTTC
TRBJ1-2 | TRBV30 | NA | NA | CAWSPGGANYGYTF | TGTGCCTGGAGTCCCGGGGGGGCTAACTATGGCTACACCTTC
TRBJ1-5 | TRBV28 | NA | NA | CASTEAGFNQPQHF | TGTGCCAGCACCGAGGCGGGATTCAATCAGCCCCAGCATTTT
TRBJ2-3 | TRBV5-6 | NA | TRBD2 | CASNIPRGAGPDTQYF | TGTGCCAGCAATATCCCGCGGGGGGCCGGCCCAGATACGCAGTATTTT
TRBJ2-1 | TRBV15 | NA | NA | CATSREKMRGNEQFF | TGTGCCACCAGCAGAGAAAAGATGCGGGGAAATGAGCAGTTCTTC
TRBJ1-3 | TRBV28 | NA | NA | CASSSPSKSSGNTIYF | TGTGCCAGCAGTTCACCGTCCAAGAGCTCTGGAAACACCATATATTTT
TRBJ2-5 | TRBV9 | NA | NA | CASSSTPRETQYF | TGTGCCAGCTCTAGCACACCCCGGGAGACCCAGTACTTC
TRBJ2-2 | TRBV4-1 | NA | TRBD2 | CASSPPLATGELFF | TGCGCCAGCAGCCCCCCACTAGCGACCGGGGAGCTGTTTTTT
TRBJ2-7 | TRBV20-1 | NA | NA | CSAEGEYEQYF | TGCAGTGCTGAGGGGGAATACGAGCAGTACTTC
TRBJ2-3 | TRBV11-2 | NA | NA | CASRGGDTQYF | TGTGCCAGCAGAGGAGGAGATACGCAGTATTTT
TRBJ2-7 | TRBV5-1 | once | TRBD2 | CASMLLPERGLSEQYF | TGCGCCAGCATGCTACTTCCGGAGCGGGGACTTTCCGAGCAGTACTTC
TRBJ2-7 | TRBV28 | NA | TRBD1 | CASSFGWLKGATNSSYEQYF | TGTGCCAGCAGTTTCGGGTGGTTGAAGGGGGCGACTAATAGCTCCTACGAGCAGTACTTC
TRBJ2-5 | TRBV3-1/TRBV3-2 | NA | TRBD2 | CASRLTSGREEYF | TGTGCCAGCAGGCTGACTAGCGGGAGGGAGGAGTACTTC
TRBJ1-5 | TRBV3-1/TRBV3-2 | few | NA | CASSLQGNQPQHF | TGTGCCAGCAGCCTCCAGGGGAATCAGCCCCAGCATTTT
TRBJ2-7 | TRBV6-5 | NA | TRBD2 | CASTQIRTSYEQYF | TGTGCCAGCACCCAGATAAGGACTAGCTACGAGCAGTACTTC
TRBJ2-5 | TRBV28 | NA | TRBD2 | CASNGRDETQYF | TGTGCCAGCAATGGGAGGGATGAGACCCAGTACTTC
TRBJ2-5 | TRBV6-6 | NA | TRBD2 | CASRLSGTSGGETQYF | TGTGCCAGCAGACTGTCCGGGACTAGCGGGGGAGAGACCCAGTACTTC
TRBJ2-7 | TRBV5-5 | NA | TRBD2 | CASSFGASGYEQYF | TGTGCCAGCAGCTTCGGCGCTAGCGGGTACGAGCAGTACTTC
TRBJ1-3 | TRBV28 | NA | TRBD1 | CASSLSSTGGSGNTIYF | TGTGCCAGCAGTTTATCCTCGACAGGGGGCTCTGGAAACACCATATATTTT
TRBJ2-7 | TRBV5-1 | NA | TRBD1 | CASSLGTGGPYEQYF | TGCGCCAGCAGCTTGGGGACAGGGGGCCCCTACGAGCAGTACTTC
TRBJ1-3 | TRBV12-3/TRBV12-4 | NA | TRBD1 | CASSWTGGNTIYF | TGTGCCAGCAGTTGGACAGGGGGAAACACCATATATTTT
TRBJ1-4 | TRBV3-1/TRBV3-2 | NA | TRBD1 | CASSQYGQEQGKLFF | TGTGCCAGCAGCCAATACGGACAGGAGCAGGGAAAACTGTTTTTT
TRBJ1-6 | TRBV6-5 | NA | TRBD1 | CASSYQGDNSPLHF | TGTGCCAGCAGTTACCAGGGGGATAATTCACCCCTCCACTTT
TRBJ2-7 | TRBV15 | NA | NA | CATSRGVPRSGSAYEQYF | TGTGCCACCAGCAGAGGAGTGCCGCGGTCAGGGTCCGCCTACGAGCAGTACTTC
TRBJ1-2 | TRBV28 | NA | NA | CASSSRGGFYGYTF | TGTGCCAGCAGTTCCCGGGGAGGGTTCTATGGCTACACCTTC
TRBJ2-1 | TRBV19 | NA | NA | CASSRWNEQFF | TGTGCCAGTAGTCGGTGGAATGAGCAGTTCTTC
TRBJ1-2 | TRBV18 | NA | TRBD1 | CASSFTSGQGMNLYGYTF | TGTGCCAGCTCATTTACCTCAGGACAGGGAATGAACTTGTATGGCTACACCTTC
TRBJ1-2 | TRBV7-2 | NA | TRBD1 | CASSLWGGQDPYGYTF | TGTGCCAGCAGCTTATGGGGGGGACAGGACCCCTATGGCTACACCTTC
TRBJ1-2 | TRBV28 | NA | NA | CASSLLFRVGYGYTF | TGTGCCAGCAGTTTATTATTCAGGGTCGGCTATGGCTACACCTTC
TRBJ2-7 | TRBV7-3 | NA | NA | CASSSLGDYEQYF | TGTGCCAGCAGCTCCCTCGGGGACTACGAGCAGTACTTC
TRBJ2-5 | TRBV19 | NA | NA | CASSIGMETQYF | TGTGCCAGTAGTATCGGGATGGAGACCCAGTACTTC
TRBJ2-7 | TRBV28 | NA | NA | CASSYNYEQYF | TGTGCCAGCAGTTATAACTACGAGCAGTACTTC
TRBJ1-1 | TRBV6-5 | NA | NA | CASSYPAPGNTEAFF | TGTGCCAGCAGTTACCCGGCCCCGGGAAACACTGAAGCTTTCTTT
TRBJ1-5 | TRBV5-1 | NA | NA | CASSLTSPDQPQHF | TGCGCCAGCAGCTTGACGTCTCCAGATCAGCCCCAGCATTTT
TRBJ2-1 | TRBV10-3 | NA | NA | CAISDPGEQFF | TGTGCCATCAGTGACCCGGGGGAGCAGTTCTTC
TRBJ1-2 | TRBV28 | once | NA | CASSLQPGNYGYTF | TGTGCCAGCAGTTTGCAGCCAGGGAACTATGGCTACACCTTC
TRBJ2-7 | TRBV5-1 | NA | TRBD1 | CASSSGTGGPYEQYF | TGCGCCAGCAGCTCCGGGACAGGGGGGCCCTACGAGCAGTACTTC
TRBJ2-7 | TRBV19 | NA | TRBD1 | CASSIGAGGLYEQYF | TGTGCCAGTAGTATCGGGGCAGGGGGTCTCTACGAGCAGTACTTC
TRBJ2-7 | TRBV7-7 | NA | NA | CASSLTGAGEQYF | TGTGCCAGCAGCTTAACAGGGGCGGGGGAGCAGTACTTC
TRBJ1-5 | TRBV28 | once | NA | CASSSGVEGQPQHF | TGTGCCAGCAGTTCGGGGGTCGAGGGTCAGCCCCAGCATTTT
TRBJ2-3 | TRBV12-3/TRBV12-4 | few | NA | CASRGTTDTQYF | TGTGCCAGCCGGGGGACCACAGATACGCAGTATTTT
TRBJ2-1 | TRBV7-9 | few | NA | CASSRENHNEQFF | TGTGCCAGCAGCCGAGAAAACCACAATGAGCAGTTCTTC
TRBJ1-2 | TRBV4-1 | NA | TRBD1 | CASSQVDRGVHTF | TGCGCCAGCAGCCAAGTCGACAGGGGAGTCCACACCTTC
TRBJ1-1 | TRBV30 | NA | TRBD1 | CAWKWDRGHAFF | TGTGCCTGGAAATGGGACAGGGGGCATGCTTTCTTT
TRBJ1-5 | TRBV7-2 | NA | TRBD1 | CASSLGTAYSNQPQHF | TGTGCCAGCAGCCTGGGGACAGCTTATAGCAATCAGCCCCAGCATTTT
TRBJ2-5 | TRBV3-1/TRBV3-2 | few | TRBD2 | CASSQGTSFLLVQETQYF | TGTGCCAGCAGCCAAGGGACTAGTTTCCTTCTAGTACAAGAGACCCAGTACTTC